Each of the 8 T cell receptor beta chains below was sequenced from the same sample in a study of spatial heterogeneity in lung cancer (dated by TCRdb to the late 2010s). The library was prepared using 5' RACE. For sequencing, a NextSeq 500 was employed. In TCRdb, the public reads were trimmed at Q25 with fastp and aligned with MiXCR, with productive beta chains retained. Each entry merges the rows of one CDR3 protein and shows their most common DNA and genes. The sample table records 95,000 to 120,000 distinct CDR3 sequences; 10% to 11% of these occur just once. The ten largest clones take up 24% of the sample. The time point label on this specimen signifies: blood at routine non-recurrence follow-up after resection. Source: PBMCs, taken at follow-up. Receptors originate from a female donor with early-stage non-small cell lung cancer.

The chain recombines TRBV27 with TRBJ2-3, with TRBD1 as a possible D gene (5 bases). Trimming cost V 8 bases and J 3 bases, with 15 bases left between them. CDR1 is MNHEY and CDR2 is SMNVEV in the germline V gene (reference sequence). The CDR3 covers 14 residues. The CDR3 here is CASGINRITDTQYF. The CDR3 DNA reads as TGTGCCAGCGGGATTAACAGGATTACAGATACGCAGTATTTT.

This clonotype was detected only a few times. The chain couples TRBV24-1 to TRBJ2-6; possible D gene TRBD2, 6 bases. The germline CDR1 and CDR2 sequences are KGHDR and SFDVKD. The CDR3 spans 17 residues. The V end lost 4 bases, the J end lost 0 bases, and 12 bases lay between the germline ends. This chain's CDR3 is CATSDPPGVSGANVLTF. The DNA of the CDR3 is TGTGCCACCAGTGACCCCCCGGGGGTCTCTGGGGCCAACGTCCTGACTTTC.

This rearrangement joins TRBV5-5 to TRBJ2-3; 8 bases line up with TRBD2. CDR1 SGHKS and CDR2 YYEKEE come from the germline V gene (reference sequence). This CDR3 has 17 amino acids. V lost 0 bases, J lost 0 bases, and 6 bases stayed unmatched. The CDR3: CASSLVVAGFSTDTQYF. The CDR3 coding sequence is TGTGCCAGCAGCTTGGTGGTAGCGGGATTTAGCACAGATACGCAGTATTTT.

Note on this clonotype: The junction departs from germline at one end; a sequencing error may be responsible. The chain has TRBV6-2 or TRBV6-3 and TRBJ2-5; TRBD2 is a possible D gene (6 bases). CDR3 size: 11 residues. Germline CDR1 and CDR2: MNHEY and SVGEGT. The CDR3 is CASSIRGTQHF. In nucleotides, the CDR3 is TGTGCCAGCAGCATCCGGGGGACCCAGCACTTC.

Only a few counts were recorded for this clonotype. For the CDR3, the DNA is TGTGCCAGCAGTGAAACAGGGGAAAATTCACCCCTCCACTTT. Amino acid sequence: CASSETGENSPLHF. The chain combines TRBV6-1 with TRBJ1-6; 7 bases are a match to TRBD1. Germline trimming cut 2 bases from V and 7 bases from J; bases unmatched to any gene: 2. Germline CDR1 is MNHNS and CDR2 is SASEGT. There are 14 residues in the CDR3.

This clonotype was seen a handful of times. The chain is built from TRBV5-1 and TRBJ2-3; D is undetermined. Germline V CDR1 and CDR2: SGHRS, YFSETQ. Trimming removed 1 base at V and 7 bases at J, with 16 bases between. CDR3 length: 15 residues. CDR3 in DNA: TGCGCCAGCAGCTTGATAGAAGCCAGCCAGAATACGCAGTATTTT. Translated, it gives CASSLIEASQNTQYF.

This chain connects TRBV3-1 to TRBJ2-7, with a tentative D call TRBD2 (6 bases). V lost 1 base and J 2 bases, leaving 21 bases between the germline ends. The germline CDR1 and CDR2 sequences are LGHDT and YNNKEL (reference sequence). This CDR3 contains 18 residues. The CDR3, as DNA: TGTGCCAGCAGCCAAGGAGATCCGCGGGAATACGGGGCCTACGAGCAGTACTTC. Protein sequence: CASSQGDPREYGAYEQYF.

This chain links TRBV28 with TRBJ2-7, with 7 bases that match TRBD1. The CDR3 contains 12 residues. V lost 6 bases and J lost 12; bases outside the gene matches: 11. The V gene's germline CDR1 is MDHEN and CDR2 SYDVKM. The DNA for the CDR3 is TGTGCCAGCAGACGACAGGGCCTACCGCCGTACTTC. Encoded protein: CASRRQGLPPYF. The full variable domain, with the rest looked up from reference TRBV28 and TRBJ2-7, is DVKVTQSSRYLVKRTGEKVFLECVQDMDHENMFWYRQDPGLGLRLIYFSYDVKMKEKGDIPEGYSVSREKKERFSLILESASTNQTSMYLCASRRQGLPPYFGPGTRLTVT.